These T cell receptor beta chains were read from a single sample in a study of shared clonotypes between healthy human individuals. Method: immunoSEQ multiplex PCR; TCRdb's copy keeps in-frame clones and lacks some. The repertoire holds hundreds of thousands of clones, with 95% to 98% as singletons. Sequencing used naive CD8+ T cells sorted from blood. The receptor set was obtained from a man aged 30-40 years in good health. CDR3s include the opening cysteine and the closing phenylalanine or tryptophan. D genes are given only for firm matches. Only some rows state a clone size, as once, few, many or a class for expanded clones.

12 | TRBD2 | TRBJ2-7 | . | TRBV15 | CATRREGYEQYF | TGTGCCACCAGGAGGGAGGGTTACGAGCAGTACTTC
14 | . | TRBJ2-3 | . | TRBV7-9 | CASREGGSGDTQYF | TGTGCCAGCAGGGAGGGGGGATCGGGAGATACGCAGTATTTT
14 | TRBD2 | TRBJ2-7 | . | TRBV2 | CASSPGGRVYEQYF | TGTGCCAGCAGCCCCGGCGGGAGGGTGTACGAGCAGTACTTC
11 | . | TRBJ2-1 | . | TRBV20-1 | CSAGQGARQFF | TGCAGTGCTGGTCAAGGAGCCCGGCAGTTCTTC
17 | TRBD1 | TRBJ2-3 | . | TRBV5-1 | CASSFFDRDTSTDTQYF | TGCGCCAGCAGCTTTTTTGACAGGGACACTAGCACAGATACGCAGTATTTT
15 | . | TRBJ2-3 | . | TRBV2 | CASSVFVGDVDTQYF | TGTGCCAGCAGTGTTTTCGTGGGAGATGTCGATACGCAGTATTTT
17 | TRBD1 | TRBJ2-7 | . | TRBV4-3 | CASSQDLDRGLIYEQYF | TGCGCCAGCAGCCAAGATTTGGACAGGGGGCTTATCTACGAGCAGTACTTC
17 | TRBD1 | TRBJ2-4 | . | TRBV5-1 | CASSLLGGPSAKNIQYF | TGCGCCAGCAGCTTGTTAGGGGGCCCGTCAGCCAAAAACATTCAGTACTTC
13 | . | TRBJ1-5 | . | TRBV29-1 | CSVTAAGTGPQHF | TGCAGCGTCACGGCGGCAGGCACCGGGCCCCAGCATTTT
15 | . | TRBJ2-1 | . | TRBV5-1 | CASSPGASAYNEQFF | TGCGCCAGCAGCCCCGGGGCTAGCGCTTACAATGAGCAGTTCTTC
15 | . | TRBJ2-1 | . | TRBV28 | CASSLLSGRNDEQFF | TGTGCCAGCAGTCTATTGAGTGGGCGCAACGATGAGCAGTTCTTC
15 | . | TRBJ1-2 | . | TRBV11-2 | CASSSYTGAYYGYTF | TGTGCCAGCAGCTCCTACACGGGGGCCTACTATGGCTACACCTTC
15 | . | TRBJ1-1 | . | TRBV4-1 | CASSQDGRPNTEAFF | TGCGCCAGCAGCCAAGATGGACGGCCGAACACTGAAGCTTTCTTT
18 | TRBD2 | TRBJ2-7 | . | TRBV14 | CASSQVAGKSGNSYEQYF | TGTGCCAGCAGCCAAGTAGCGGGTAAATCTGGTAACTCCTACGAGCAGTACTTC
13 | . | TRBJ2-3 | . | TRBV29-1 | CSVDPLGTDTQYF | TGCAGCGTTGATCCCCTCGGCACAGATACGCAGTATTTT
13 | . | TRBJ1-1 | . | TRBV11-2 | CASSLVRNTEAFF | TGTGCCAGCAGCTTAGTCAGGAACACTGAAGCTTTCTTT
16 | TRBD2 | TRBJ2-1 | . | TRBV28 | CASSLWRSGVYNEQFF | TGTGCCAGCAGTTTATGGAGGAGCGGGGTATACAATGAGCAGTTCTTC
13 | . | TRBJ2-2 | . | TRBV6-5 | CASSHRRTGELFF | TGTGCCAGCAGCCACCGACGGACCGGGGAGCTGTTTTTT
16 | . | TRBJ2-3 | . | TRBV28 | CASSLRGPSSTDTQYF | TGTGCCAGCAGTTTACGCGGACCGTCGTCCACAGATACGCAGTATTTT
15 | TRBD2 | TRBJ2-1 | . | TRBV6-5 | CASSVGLAGYNEQFF | TGTGCCAGCAGTGTAGGACTAGCGGGGTACAATGAGCAGTTCTTC
15 | . | TRBJ2-5 | . | TRBV5-5 | CASSLLFRTIETQYF | TGTGCCAGCAGCTTGCTTTTTAGGACCATAGAGACCCAGTACTTC
14 | TRBD2 | TRBJ2-7 | . | TRBV5-1 | CASSLGTSDFGQYF | TGCGCCAGCAGCTTAGGGACTAGCGACTTTGGGCAGTACTTC
12 | . | TRBJ2-1 | once | TRBV9 | CASSVFPNEQFF | TGTGCCAGCAGCGTCTTCCCGAATGAGCAGTTCTTC
16 | . | TRBJ2-7 | . | TRBV4-1 | CASSPTPGDYGWEQYF | TGCGCCAGCAGCCCAACACCAGGGGACTACGGTTGGGAGCAGTACTTC
15 | . | TRBJ2-1 | . | TRBV11-2 | CASSRAAEAYNEQFF | TGTGCCAGCAGCAGGGCAGCGGAGGCGTACAATGAGCAGTTCTTC
16 | TRBD2 | TRBJ2-1 | once | TRBV4-1 | CASSQDVLAAYNEQFF | TGCGCCAGCAGCCAAGACGTACTAGCGGCTTACAATGAGCAGTTCTTC
18 | TRBD2 | TRBJ2-7 | . | TRBV29-1 | CSVGGFGLAGTGIYEQYF | TGCAGCGTTGGGGGCTTTGGACTAGCGGGAACAGGGATCTACGAGCAGTACTTC
14 | . | TRBJ2-3 | . | TRBV6-6 | CASSLANPLDTQYF | TGTGCCAGCAGCCTAGCAAACCCTTTGGATACGCAGTATTTT
14 | . | TRBJ1-1 | . | TRBV5-6 | CASSLARYNTEAFF | TGTGCCAGCAGCTTGGCGAGGTATAACACTGAAGCTTTCTTT
16 | . | TRBJ2-7 | . | TRBV28 | CASRPRGAERAYEQYF | TGTGCCAGCAGGCCAAGGGGAGCGGAACGGGCCTACGAGCAGTACTTC
15 | TRBD1 | TRBJ2-3 | . | TRBV9 | CASSVTGAGEDTQYF | TGTGCCAGCAGCGTTACAGGGGCCGGAGAAGATACGCAGTATTTT
17 | . | TRBJ2-1 | . | TRBV29-1 | CSVEDDEGGKMNNEQFF | TGCAGCGTTGAAGATGACGAGGGGGGGAAAATGAACAATGAGCAGTTCTTC
14 | TRBD1 | TRBJ2-5 | . | TRBV7-9 | CASSRGTAQETQYF | TGTGCCAGCAGCCGTGGGACAGCACAAGAGACCCAGTACTTC
13 | . | TRBJ1-2 | . | TRBV12-5 | CASGKDRNRGYTF | TGTGCTAGTGGTAAAGACCGAAACCGGGGCTACACCTTC
18 | . | TRBJ2-1 | . | TRBV9 | CASSVHPAGSPSYNEQFF | TGTGCCAGCAGCGTACACCCAGCAGGGTCTCCGTCCTACAATGAGCAGTTCTTC
15 | . | TRBJ2-1 | . | TRBV7-2 | CASSPDPLPYNEQFF | TGTGCCAGCAGCCCCGACCCACTCCCCTACAATGAGCAGTTCTTC
14 | TRBD2 | TRBJ2-1 | . | TRBV9 | CASSAQLAGDEQFF | TGTGCCAGCAGCGCTCAACTAGCGGGAGATGAGCAGTTCTTC
16 | TRBD1 | TRBJ1-2 | . | TRBV13 | CASSLGAGGWSYGYTF | TGTGCCAGCAGCTTAGGGGCAGGGGGCTGGAGCTATGGCTACACCTTC
16 | TRBD2 | TRBJ2-1 | . | TRBV9 | CASSVTQAGMYDEQFF | TGTGCCAGCAGCGTCACCCAAGCGGGAATGTACGATGAGCAGTTCTTC
11 | . | TRBJ1-1 | . | TRBV7-9 | CASSSHTEAFF | TGTGCCAGCAGCTCCCACACTGAAGCTTTCTTT
16 | . | TRBJ1-5 | . | TRBV4-1 | CASSQELQGILQPQHF | TGCGCCAGCAGCCAAGAATTACAGGGTATTCTTCAGCCCCAGCATTTT
14 | . | TRBJ1-2 | . | TRBV5-1 | CASSLAKGLYGYTF | TGCGCCAGCAGCTTGGCCAAAGGGCTCTATGGCTACACCTTC
14 | . | TRBJ2-7 | . | TRBV27 | CASSLGGTSYEQYF | TGTGCCAGCAGTTTAGGCGGGACCTCCTACGAGCAGTACTTC
16 | TRBD2 | TRBJ2-7 | . | TRBV27 | CASSRPTSGSSYEQYF | TGTGCCAGCAGTAGACCAACTAGCGGGAGCTCCTACGAGCAGTACTTC
16 | TRBD2 | TRBJ2-7 | . | TRBV7-2 | CASSFEPTSVTYEQYF | TGTGCCAGCAGCTTCGAACCCACTAGCGTGACCTACGAGCAGTACTTC
14 | . | TRBJ1-1 | . | TRBV6-5 | CASSYSPVNTEAFF | TGTGCCAGCAGTTACAGCCCTGTGAACACTGAAGCTTTCTTT
15 | TRBD2 | TRBJ2-7 | . | TRBV10-3 | CAISESTSGTYEQYF | TGTGCCATCAGTGAGTCCACTAGCGGGACCTACGAGCAGTACTTC
15 | . | TRBJ1-5 | . | TRBV19 | CASSPRGNRNQPQHF | TGTGCCAGTAGTCCCCGAGGGAACCGCAATCAGCCCCAGCATTTT
16 | TRBD1 | TRBJ2-7 | . | TRBV5-4 | CASSHSPGTVSYEQYF | TGTGCCAGCAGCCATAGCCCGGGGACAGTCTCCTACGAGCAGTACTTC
14 | . | TRBJ1-1 | . | TRBV28 | CASSYPPMNTEAFF | TGTGCCAGCAGTTACCCCCCCATGAACACTGAAGCTTTCTTT
13 | . | TRBJ1-4 | . | TRBV11-2 | CASSPTGSEKLFF | TGTGCCAGCAGCCCCACAGGGTCTGAAAAACTGTTTTTT
12 | . | TRBJ2-7 | . | TRBV27 | CASSRGPNEQYF | TGTGCCAGCAGTCGGGGGCCCAACGAGCAGTACTTC
10 | . | TRBJ2-1 | . | TRBV2 | CASIGNEQFF | TGTGCCAGCATAGGCAATGAGCAGTTCTTC
12 | . | TRBJ2-7 | . | TRBV28 | CASSFSRVEQYF | TGTGCCAGCAGTTTCTCCCGGGTCGAGCAGTACTTC